What follows is one T cell receptor beta chain and its context. The specificity of this receptor is unknown. There are no base qualities to consult, and no much larger clone falls within one base. This specimen comes from a study of blood T cell repertoires in COVID-19 (dated by TCRdb to between 2020 and 2021). With respect to the entire study: Samples covering the acute and convalescent phases of COVID-19 were provided by collaborators in the United States, Italy and Spain. The material from the prospective study consisted of cDNA or gDNA derived from T cells, B-cell-depleted T cells, or PBMCs. Where HLA class I and class II types were available, the types were taken from metadata supplied by the sample provider, not from assay-based typing. The repertoires were released in a freely available public database intended as a resource for research on the immune response to SARS-CoV-2. A de-identified subject ID, COVID-19 status, age in years and sex were almost always included in the sample metadata. Samples came from the ongoing ImmuneRACE study (first 160 participants) plus 1,254 subjects from 6 global collaborators. Subjects who had been exposed to COVID-19, were actively infected with it, or had recovered from it provided the deeply sampled blood TCRbeta repertoires that made up the dataset.

TCRbeta CDR3 regions were amplified from genomic DNA using the immunoSEQ Assay, a bias-controlled multiplex PCR. Under the source paper's analysis protocol: The number of nucleated cells in each sample was estimated from the amplification of reference gene primers within the assay. Sequence reads were collapsed and filtered to measure the absolute abundance of every unique TCRbeta CDR3 rearrangement. For each sample, productive Simpson clonality was calculated by taking the square root of Simpson's diversity index across productive rearrangements. TCRdb re-hosts the immuneACCESS table, in-frame sequences only. Its copies lack some clones; in the studies checked, an unresolved V gene accounts for under half of them, and the cause for the rest is not known. V, J and clone size are taken as reported in that table, and D and trimming were inferred from the DNA itself. The sample table shows more than 200,000 clones, and around 80% are seen once. About 7.2% of the sample is taken by the ten largest.

Participants in the prospective study were aged about 18 to 90 years, lived in about two dozen United States geographic areas, and enrolled through a virtual design. In the prospective study, participants were assigned to cohorts based on the clinical history participants reported in a screening survey and a study questionnaire. In the prospective study, whole blood, serum and a nasopharyngeal or oropharyngeal swab were collected from each participant by mobile phlebotomists. Over a roughly 2-month period, participants in the prospective study had the option of providing additional blood draws and questionnaires. Before DNA extraction, prospective study blood samples were shipped either frozen or at room temperature. The CDR3, cysteine through phenylalanine, is 14 amino acids long. The DNA shown is the 42-base CDR3, in frame from base 1. The germline V gene supplies CDR1 MNHEY and CDR2 SVGAGI. Here V drops 7 bases and J drops 4 bases, and the junction holds 5 bases not matched to any gene.

The investigation overall reported the following: How much clinical and demographic metadata was included differed by source and by participant, and the metadata was provided uncurated.

The sequence is built from TRBV6-5 and TRBJ2-7; 12 middle bases align to TRBD1. The sequencing input was PBMCs or T cells enriched from blood (not recorded which). This clonotype was obtained from a woman between 40 and 50 years old with acute COVID-19. CDR3 reads: CASMGQGAQYEQYF. The nucleotide sequence reads as follows: TGTGCCAGCATGGGACAGGGGGCGCAGTACGAGCAGTACTTC.